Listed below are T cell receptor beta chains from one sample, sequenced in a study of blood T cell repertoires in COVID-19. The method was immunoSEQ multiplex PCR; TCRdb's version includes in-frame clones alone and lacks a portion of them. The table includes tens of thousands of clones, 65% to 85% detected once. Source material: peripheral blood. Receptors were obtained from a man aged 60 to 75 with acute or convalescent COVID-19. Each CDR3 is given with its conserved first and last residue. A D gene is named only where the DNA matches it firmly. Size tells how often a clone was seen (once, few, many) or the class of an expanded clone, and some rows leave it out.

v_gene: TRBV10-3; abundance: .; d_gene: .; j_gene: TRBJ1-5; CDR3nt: TGTGCCATCAGTGAGGCGGGGGGGGATCAGCCCCAGCATTTT; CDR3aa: CAISEAGGDQPQHF
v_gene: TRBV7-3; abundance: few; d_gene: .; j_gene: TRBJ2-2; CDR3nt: TGTGCCAGCAGCTTAATGGCCCGCGGGGAGCTGTTTTTT; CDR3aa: CASSLMARGELFF
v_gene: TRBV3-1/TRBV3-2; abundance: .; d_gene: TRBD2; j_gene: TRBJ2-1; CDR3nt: TGTGCCAGCAGCCCGGGACTAGCGTTGAGGGGTGAGCAGTTCTTC; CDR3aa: CASSPGLALRGEQFF
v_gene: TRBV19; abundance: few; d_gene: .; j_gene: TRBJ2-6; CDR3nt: TGTGCCAGTAGTATCGAGGCAGGGATCGGGTCTGGGGCCAACGTCCTGACTTTC; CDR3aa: CASSIEAGIGSGANVLTF
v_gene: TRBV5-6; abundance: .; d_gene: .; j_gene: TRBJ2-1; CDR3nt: TGTGCCAGCAGCTTGGGGGTCGGGGATGAGCAGTTCTTC; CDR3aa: CASSLGVGDEQFF
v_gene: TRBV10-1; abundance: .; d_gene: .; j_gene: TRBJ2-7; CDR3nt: TGCGCCAGCATCACTCCGTCGGAGCAGTACTTC; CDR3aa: CASITPSEQYF
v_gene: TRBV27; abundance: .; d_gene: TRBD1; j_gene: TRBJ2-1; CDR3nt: TGTGCCAGCAGTCTACAGGGGGACCAGAATGAGCAGTTCTTC; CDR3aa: CASSLQGDQNEQFF
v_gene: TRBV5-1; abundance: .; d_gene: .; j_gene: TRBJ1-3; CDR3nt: TGCGCCAGCCAGACTCTACAGGGAATGGAAAACACCATATATTTT; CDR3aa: CASQTLQGMENTIYF
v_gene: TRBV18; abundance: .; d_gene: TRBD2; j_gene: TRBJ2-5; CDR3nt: TGTGCCAGCTCACCTCCCTCGGGACTAGAGATGAAGACCCAGTACTTC; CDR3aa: CASSPPSGLEMKTQYF
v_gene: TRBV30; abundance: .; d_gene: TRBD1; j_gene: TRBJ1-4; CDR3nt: TGTGCCTGGAGTGGAAGCCTACAGGGGACTAATGAAAAACTGTTTTTT; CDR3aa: CAWSGSLQGTNEKLFF
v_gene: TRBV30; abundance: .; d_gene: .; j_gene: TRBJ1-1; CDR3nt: TGTGCCTGGAGTGTGCTACAGGGGAACACTGAAGCTTTCTTT; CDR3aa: CAWSVLQGNTEAFF
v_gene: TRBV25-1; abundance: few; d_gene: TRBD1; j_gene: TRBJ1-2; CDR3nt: TGTGCCAGCAGTCCAGGGGACAGGAGGTTCTATGGCTACACCTTC; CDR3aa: CASSPGDRRFYGYTF
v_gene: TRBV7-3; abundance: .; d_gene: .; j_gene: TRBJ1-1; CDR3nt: TGTGCCAGCAGGGGCCAGTTGAACACTGAAGCTTTCTTT; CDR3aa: CASRGQLNTEAFF
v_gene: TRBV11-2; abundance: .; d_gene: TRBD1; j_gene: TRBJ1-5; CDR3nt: TGTGCCAGCAGCCCGGGGACAGGGTTTTGGCCCCAGCATTTT; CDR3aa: CASSPGTGFWPQHF
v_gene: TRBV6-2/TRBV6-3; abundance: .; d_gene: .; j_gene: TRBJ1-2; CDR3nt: TGTGCCAGCAGTTTGCCTTTAACAGCTACCTATGGCTACACCTTC; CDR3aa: CASSLPLTATYGYTF
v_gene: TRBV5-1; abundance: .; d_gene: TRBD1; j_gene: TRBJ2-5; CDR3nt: TGCGCCAGCAGCTCCGACAGGGGAGAGACCCAGTACTTC; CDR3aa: CASSSDRGETQYF
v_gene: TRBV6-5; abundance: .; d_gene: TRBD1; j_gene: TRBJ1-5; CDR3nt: TGTGCCAGCAGTCGCGACAGGGGCAATCAGCCCCAGCATTTT; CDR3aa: CASSRDRGNQPQHF
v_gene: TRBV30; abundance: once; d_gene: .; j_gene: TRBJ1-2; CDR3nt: TGTGCCTGGAGTGTCCCCGGGAAGGAAGGCTACACCTTC; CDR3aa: CAWSVPGKEGYTF
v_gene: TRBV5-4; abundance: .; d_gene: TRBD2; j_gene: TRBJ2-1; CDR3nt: TGTGCCAGCAGGAACCCGGGGGGGGGTGAAAGCGATGAGCAGTTCTTC; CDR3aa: CASRNPGGGESDEQFF
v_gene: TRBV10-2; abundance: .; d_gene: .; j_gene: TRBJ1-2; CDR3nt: TGCGCCAGCAGTAACAGCCTTACCCGCTATGGCTACACCTTC; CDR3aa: CASSNSLTRYGYTF
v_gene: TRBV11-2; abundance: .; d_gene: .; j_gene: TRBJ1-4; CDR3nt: TGTGCCAGCAGCTCCTTACAGGGTGGGGAAAAACTGTTTTTT; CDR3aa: CASSSLQGGEKLFF
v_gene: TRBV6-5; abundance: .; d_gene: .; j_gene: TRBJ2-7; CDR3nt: TGTGCCAGCACTCCTGACAGATCCTACGAGCAGTACTTC; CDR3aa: CASTPDRSYEQYF
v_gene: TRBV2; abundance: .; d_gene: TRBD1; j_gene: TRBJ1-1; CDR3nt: TGTGCCAGCGGTCGGGACAGGGATTACACTGAAGCTTTCTTT; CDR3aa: CASGRDRDYTEAFF
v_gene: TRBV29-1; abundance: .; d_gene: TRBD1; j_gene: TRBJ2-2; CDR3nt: TGCAGCGCCCGGACAGGGGGCCACACCGGGGAGCTGTTTTTT; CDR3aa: CSARTGGHTGELFF
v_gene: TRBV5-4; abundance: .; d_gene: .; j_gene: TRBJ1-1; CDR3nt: TGTGCCAGCAGCTTGTGGTCGGGTACTGAAGCTTTCTTT; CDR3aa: CASSLWSGTEAFF
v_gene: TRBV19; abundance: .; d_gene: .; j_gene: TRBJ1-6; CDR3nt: TGTGCCAGTAGTTCCTCCCCTTATTCACCCCTCCACTTT; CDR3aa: CASSSSPYSPLHF
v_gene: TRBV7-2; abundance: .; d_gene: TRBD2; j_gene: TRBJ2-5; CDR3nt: TGTGCCAGCAGCCAACCGGGACTAGCGGGAAAATTGGGGGAGACCCAGTACTTC; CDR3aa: CASSQPGLAGKLGETQYF
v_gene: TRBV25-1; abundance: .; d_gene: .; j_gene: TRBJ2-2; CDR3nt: TGTGCCAGCGCCGGGAGGGGGACAGCAATAAGGGCCGGGGAGCTGTTTTTT; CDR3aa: CASAGRGTAIRAGELFF
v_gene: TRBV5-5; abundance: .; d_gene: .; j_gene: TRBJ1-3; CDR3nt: TGTGCCAGCAGCTTGGGAGGTTACTTCGAGGGAAACACCATATATTTT; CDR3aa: CASSLGGYFEGNTIYF
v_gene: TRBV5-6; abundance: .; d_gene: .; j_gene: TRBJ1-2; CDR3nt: TGTGCCAGCAGTCCCAGAACTAACTATGGCTACACCTTC; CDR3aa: CASSPRTNYGYTF
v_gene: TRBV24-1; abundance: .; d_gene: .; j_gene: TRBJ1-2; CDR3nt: TGTGCCACCAGTGATTTCACGGACAATGGCTACACCTTC; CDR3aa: CATSDFTDNGYTF
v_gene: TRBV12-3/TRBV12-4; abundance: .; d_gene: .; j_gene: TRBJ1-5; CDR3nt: TGTGCCAGCAGTTTATATGGAGGTCAGCCCCAGCATTTT; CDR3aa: CASSLYGGQPQHF
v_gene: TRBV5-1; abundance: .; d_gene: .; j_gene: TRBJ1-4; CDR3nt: TGCGCCAGCAGCTTGGCGGGGACACCGGATGAAAAACTGTTTTTT; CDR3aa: CASSLAGTPDEKLFF
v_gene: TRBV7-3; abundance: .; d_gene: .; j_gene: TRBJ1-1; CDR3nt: TGTGCCAGCAGCTTTCGGGGGAACACTGAAGCTTTCTTT; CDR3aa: CASSFRGNTEAFF
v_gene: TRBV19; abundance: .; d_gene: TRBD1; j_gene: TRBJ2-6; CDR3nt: TGTGCCAGTAGTGTTGGACAGGGGGCTTATGGGGCCAACGTCCTGACTTTC; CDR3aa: CASSVGQGAYGANVLTF
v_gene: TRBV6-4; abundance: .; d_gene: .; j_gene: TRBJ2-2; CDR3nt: TGTGCCAGCAGTGATCTCCCGGGACAGAACACCGGGGAGCTGTTTTTT; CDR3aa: CASSDLPGQNTGELFF
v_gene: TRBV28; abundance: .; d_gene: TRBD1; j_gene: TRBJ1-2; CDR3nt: TGTGCCAGCAGTTTGGCTGGACAGGGAGCTAACTATGGCTACACCTTC; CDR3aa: CASSLAGQGANYGYTF
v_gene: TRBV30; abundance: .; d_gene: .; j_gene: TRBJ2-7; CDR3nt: TGTGCCTGGAGTAGGGGGGAGGGCTACGAGCAGTACTTC; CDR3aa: CAWSRGEGYEQYF
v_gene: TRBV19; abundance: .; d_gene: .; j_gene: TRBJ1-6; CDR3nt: TGTGCCAGTAGTGCCGGTGAACCCCTCCACTTT; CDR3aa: CASSAGEPLHF